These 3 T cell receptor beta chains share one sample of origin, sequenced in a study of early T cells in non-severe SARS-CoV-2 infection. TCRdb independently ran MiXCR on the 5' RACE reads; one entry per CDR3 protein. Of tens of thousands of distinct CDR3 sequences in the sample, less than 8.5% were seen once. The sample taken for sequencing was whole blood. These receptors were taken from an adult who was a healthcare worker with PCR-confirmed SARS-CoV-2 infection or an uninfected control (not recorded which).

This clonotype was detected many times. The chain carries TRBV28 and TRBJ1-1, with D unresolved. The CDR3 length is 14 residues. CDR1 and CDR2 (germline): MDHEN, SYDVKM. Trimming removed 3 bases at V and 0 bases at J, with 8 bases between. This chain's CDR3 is CASSFPEMNTEAFF. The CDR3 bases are TGTGCCAGCAGTTTCCCGGAGATGAACACTGAAGCTTTCTTT. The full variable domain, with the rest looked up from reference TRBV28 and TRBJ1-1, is DVKVTQSSRYLVKRTGEKVFLECVQDMDHENMFWYRQDPGLGLRLIYFSYDVKMKEKGDIPEGYSVSREKKERFSLILESASTNQTSMYLCASSFPEMNTEAFFGQGTRLTVV.

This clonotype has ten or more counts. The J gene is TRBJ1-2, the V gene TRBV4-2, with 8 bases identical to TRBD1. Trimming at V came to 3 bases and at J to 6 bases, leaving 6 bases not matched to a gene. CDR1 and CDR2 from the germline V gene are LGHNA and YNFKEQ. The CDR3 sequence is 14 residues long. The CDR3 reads CASSQAIQGDGYTF. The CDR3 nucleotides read TGTGCCAGCAGCCAGGCCATACAGGGGGATGGCTACACCTTC.

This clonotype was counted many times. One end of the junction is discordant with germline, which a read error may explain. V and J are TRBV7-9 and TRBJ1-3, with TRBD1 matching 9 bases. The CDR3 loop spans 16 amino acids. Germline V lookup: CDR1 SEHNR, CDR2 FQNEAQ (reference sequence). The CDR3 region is CASSFTGGGSGNTIYF. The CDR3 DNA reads TGTGCCAGCAGCTTTACAGGGGGCGGATCTGGAAACACTATATATTTT.